Shown below are 28 T cell receptor beta chains from a single sample sequenced in a study of early T cells in non-severe SARS-CoV-2 infection (dated by TCRdb to the early 2020s). Preparation of the library involved 5' RACE. The listed sequencing device is NextSeq 500. TCRdb took the public reads, trimmed them with fastp at Q25, ran MiXCR for clone calling and kept in-frame beta chains. Entries are consolidated by CDR3 protein sequence, retaining the most common genes and DNA. Present in this sample are over 25,000 distinct CDR3 sequences, 4.5% to 7% of which were seen just once. The leading ten clones occupy 13% of the sample. Sequencing used whole blood. Receptor source: an adult who was a healthcare worker with PCR-confirmed SARS-CoV-2 infection or an uninfected control (not recorded which).

This clonotype appeared many times. This chain uses TRBV15 with TRBJ2-7, with D perhaps matching TRBD2 (6 bases). CDR1 LNHNV and CDR2 YYDKDF come from the germline V gene (reference sequence). The CDR3 has 12 residues. Trimming removed 6 bases from V and 5 bases from J, with 11 bases in between. The CDR3 region is CATSDRTNEQYF. CDR3 nucleotides: TGTGCCACCAGTGACCGGACTAACGAGCAGTACTTC.

The V gene is TRBV28, the J gene TRBJ2-1; the match to TRBD1 covers 9 bases. The CDR3 spans 16 residues. Germline-derived CDR1 and CDR2 are MDHEN and SYDVKM. V lost 1 base, J lost 9 bases, and 10 bases stayed unmatched. This chain's CDR3 is CASSLSGQGTRGEQFF. The CDR3 DNA reads TGTGCCAGCAGTTTATCAGGACAGGGGACGCGGGGTGAGCAGTTCTTC. The variable domain in full, with the rest retrieved from reference TRBV28 and TRBJ2-1, is DVKVTQSSRYLVKRTGEKVFLECVQDMDHENMFWYRQDPGLGLRLIYFSYDVKMKEKGDIPEGYSVSREKKERFSLILESASTNQTSMYLCASSLSGQGTRGEQFFGPGTRLTVL.

The sample holds many counts of this clonotype. The chain uses TRBV29-1 and TRBJ2-2; perhaps TRBD2 as D (6 bases). The CDR3 length is 14 residues. Germline-derived CDR1 and CDR2 are SQVTM and ANQGSEA. V lost 5 bases, J lost 1 base, and 11 bases lay in between. CDR3 residues: CSVRGTMNTGELFF. CDR3 bases: TGCAGCGTTCGGGGGACGATGAACACCGGGGAGCTGTTTTTT.

This clonotype was detected many times. The chain has TRBV6-1 and TRBJ1-6, with TRBD1 identical over 7 bases. The V segment lost 4 bases and the J segment 6 bases; nucleotides outside the gene matches: 9. CDR1 is MNHNS, CDR2 SASEGT, per germline. The CDR3 is 16 amino acids. DNA of the CDR3: TGTGCCAGCAGTGCAGCAAGGACAGGCGCTAATTCACCCCTCCACTTT. It specifies CASSAARTGANSPLHF.

This clonotype was observed many times. The rearrangement joins TRBV18 to TRBJ1-6; 8 bases fit TRBD1. Losses at the gene ends were 3 bases for V and 5 bases for J; bases not matched to a gene: 3. Germline V gives CDR1 KGHSH, CDR2 LQKENI. CDR3 size: 15 residues. The CDR3 is CASSPGQADNSPLHF. The CDR3 DNA is TGTGCCAGCTCACCGGGACAGGCAGATAATTCACCCCTCCACTTT.

This clonotype was picked up many times. The chain links TRBV12-3 or TRBV12-4 to TRBJ2-3; the D gene is possibly TRBD2 (5 bases). The V end lost 7 bases, the J end lost 2 bases, and 13 bases lay between the germline ends. The CDR3 sequence is 14 residues long. CDR3 protein: CASNSEADTDTQYF. Here the CDR3 DNA reads TGTGCCAGCAACTCGGAAGCGGACACAGATACGCAGTATTTT.

This clonotype showed up many times. The chain carries TRBV7-9 and TRBJ1-1; possible D gene TRBD1, 6 bases. Germline V lookup: CDR1 SEHNR, CDR2 FQNEAQ (reference sequence). V shed 1 base and J shed 6 bases, with 15 bases lying between them. The CDR3 loop spans 15 amino acids. DNA of the CDR3: TGTGCCAGCAGCTTAGTTGGGACAAAGGGCGCTGAAGCTTTCTTT. Protein: CASSLVGTKGAEAFF.

Ten or more counts support this clonotype. The chain joins TRBV10-2 to TRBJ1-1; TRBD1 might be the D (6 bases). The germline gives CDR1 WSHSY, CDR2 SAAADI. V was clipped by 2 bases and J by 3 bases, with 13 bases between them. This CDR3 is built from 15 residues. CDR3 in amino acids: CASSENRVADTEAFF. The CDR3 nucleotides read TGCGCCAGCAGTGAGAACAGGGTGGCGGACACTGAAGCTTTCTTT.

This clonotype was seen at least ten times. The chain combines TRBV7-2 with TRBJ1-6; the D is unclear. There are 17 residues in the CDR3. Per the germline V gene, CDR1 is SGHTA and CDR2 is FQGNSA. V was cut by 5 bases and J by 4 bases, with 18 bases left in between. Here the CDR3 reads CASSQEATTEYNSPLHF. As DNA, the CDR3 is TGTGCCAGCAGCCAAGAGGCCACAACAGAGTATAATTCACCCCTCCACTTT.

This clonotype was counted between two and nine times. The chain has TRBV3-1 and TRBJ2-5; TRBD2 agrees at 9 bases. The junction had 7 bases not matched to a gene; V was cut back by 0 bases and J by 5 bases. The germline gives CDR1 LGHDT, CDR2 YNNKEL (reference sequence). This CDR3 has 16 residues. CDR3 DNA sequence: TGTGCCAGCAGCCAAGAGGCGCGGGGGGGCATTGAGACCCAGTACTTC. It is translated as CASSQEARGGIETQYF.

This rearrangement joins TRBV11-2 to TRBJ2-1; unclear D gene. Between the trimmed V and J ends, which lost 2 bases and 9 bases, there was a span of 17 bases. Germline V gene sequence: CDR1 SGHAT, CDR2 FQNNGV. There are 15 residues in the CDR3. The CDR3 loop is CASSLPDPEKIEQFF. The CDR3 bases are TGTGCCAGCAGCTTACCCGATCCGGAAAAAATTGAGCAGTTCTTC.

The chain links TRBV12-3 or TRBV12-4 to TRBJ2-5; 9 bases are shared with TRBD1. With V trimmed by 6 bases and J by 1 base, 3 bases remained unmatched. The CDR3 spans 14 residues. In DNA form, the CDR3 reads TGTGCCAGCAGGGACAGGGGAGGCCAAGAGACCCAGTACTTC. This codes for CASRDRGGQETQYF.

This clonotype was picked up many times. The chain combines TRBV7-2 with TRBJ2-3; 7 nucleotides line up with TRBD1. V was clipped by 4 bases and J by 0 bases; unmatched bases: 7. Germline V gene data show CDR1 as SGHTA and CDR2 as FQGNSA. This CDR3 comprises 16 residues. The CDR3 protein is CASSSGDRQSTDTQYF. The CDR3 nucleotides read TGTGCCAGCAGCTCTGGGGACAGACAGAGCACAGATACGCAGTATTTT.

In its sample, this clonotype was seen many times. The chain recombines TRBV3-1 with TRBJ2-7; possibly TRBD1 for D (6 bases). CDR1 is LGHDT and CDR2 is YNNKEL in the germline V gene (reference sequence). Trimming took off 4 bases at V and 6 bases at J, with 13 bases between the two ends. The CDR3 runs 13 residues. In nucleotides, the CDR3 is TGTGCCAGCAGCCTCACGTTAGGGGGCGAGCAGTACTTC. It yields the protein CASSLTLGGEQYF.

This clonotype showed up many times. The genes are TRBV28 and TRBJ2-3; no clear D gene. The CDR3 consists of 14 residues. The germline V gene encodes CDR1 MDHEN and CDR2 SYDVKM. The V gene lost 3 bases and the J gene lost 7 bases, with 14 bases spanning the gap. The DNA of the CDR3 is TGTGCCAGCAGTTTCCTCCCGAATGAGTATACGCAGTATTTT. The encoded protein is CASSFLPNEYTQYF.

The V gene is TRBV4-3, the J gene TRBJ2-7, with 8 nucleotides matching TRBD1. This CDR3 has 16 residues. CDR1 and CDR2 from the germline V gene are LGHNA and YSLEER. J gave up 4 bases and V 0 bases, and 8 bases lay outside the gene matches. The CDR3 region has the DNA TGCGCCAGCAGCCAAGATAGGGGACAGGACGATTACGAGCAGTACTTC. Encoded protein: CASSQDRGQDDYEQYF.

This clonotype has ten or more counts. The V call is TRBV2, the J call TRBJ1-6, with a tentative D call TRBD1 (6 bases). The CDR3 covers 17 residues. With 5 bases removed from V and 1 base from J, the gap between germline ends came to 15 bases. Germline V gene data show CDR1 as SNHLY and CDR2 as FYNNEI. The CDR3 loop reads CASSLEQGMSYNSPLHF. In DNA form, the CDR3 reads TGTGCCAGCAGTTTAGAACAGGGAATGTCCTATAATTCACCCCTCCACTTT.

This clonotype came up many times. V usage is TRBV9 and J usage is TRBJ1-4, with 12 positions matching TRBD1. Germline values: CDR1 SGDLS, CDR2 YYNGEE. Trimming at V came to 0 bases and at J to 8 bases, leaving 2 bases not matched to a gene. The CDR3 loop spans 15 amino acids. CDR3 amino acids: CASSVGDRGQEKLFF. Written as DNA, the CDR3 is TGTGCCAGCAGCGTAGGGGACAGGGGGCAAGAAAAACTGTTTTTT.

This clonotype was seen many times. This sequence joins TRBV29-1 and TRBJ1-1; D is ambiguous. The CDR3 totals 11 residues. In germline, CDR1 is SQVTM, CDR2 ANQGSEA. V was shortened by 7 bases and J by 6 bases, with 12 bases between the two germline ends. CDR3 region: CSGTLSAEAFF. CDR3 coding DNA: TGCAGCGGTACACTGTCCGCTGAAGCTTTCTTT.

This clonotype was picked up a small number of times. The rearrangement joins TRBV30 to TRBJ1-6, with 10 bases fitting TRBD1. The ends lost 4 bases at V and 7 bases at J; junction bases unmatched: 1. The germline V gene encodes CDR1 GTSNPN and CDR2 SVGIG (reference sequence). The CDR3 loop spans 13 amino acids. The CDR3 protein is CAWMGQGNSPLHF. The CDR3 DNA sequence: TGTGCCTGGATGGGACAGGGGAATTCACCCCTCCACTTT.

Regarding this clonotype: A read error may be the cause here, since a much bigger clone is one base away. The V and J genes are TRBV18 and TRBJ1-1; 7 bases are a match to TRBD1. The CDR3 is 14 amino acids. Germline assignment: CDR1 KGHSH and CDR2 LQKENI. V shed 8 bases and J 7 bases; nucleotides not matched to a gene: 13. For the CDR3, the DNA is TGTGCCAGCACAAACCGGGACAGTCAGAATGAAGCTTTCTTT. This sequence encodes CASTNRDSQNEAFF.

This clonotype was counted only a few times. The DNA of the CDR3 is TGTGCCAGCAGCGTAGATCCGAGGGGGACAGTCGAGACCCAGTACTTC. Encoded protein: CASSVDPRGTVETQYF. J is TRBJ2-5 and V is TRBV9; TRBD1 aligns across 7 bases. Per germline, CDR1 SGDLS and CDR2 YYNGEE. The CDR3 totals 16 residues. Germline trimming cut 0 bases from V and 5 bases from J; bases unmatched to any gene: 10.

The sample holds many counts of this clonotype. The J gene is TRBJ2-2, the V gene TRBV28; D possibly uses TRBD1 or TRBD2 (7 bases each). Germline loops: CDR1 MDHEN, CDR2 SYDVKM. CDR3 length: 18 residues. Trimming removed 5 bases at V and 6 bases at J, with 25 bases between. The CDR3 sequence is CASSGGDSGPVGAGELFF. In DNA, the CDR3 is TGTGCCAGCAGTGGGGGGGACAGCGGTCCCGTCGGTGCCGGGGAGCTGTTTTTT.

This clonotype was detected ten times or more. The rearrangement uses TRBV10-3 and TRBJ2-1, with 8 bases lining up with TRBD1. CDR3 length: 15 residues. V was clipped by 7 bases and J by 4 bases; unmatched bases: 9. Germline V CDR1 and CDR2: ENHRY, SYGVKD. The CDR3 region has the DNA TGTGCCATCAAGACCGGGACAGGACCATACAATGAGCAGTTCTTC. It is translated as CAIKTGTGPYNEQFF.

Ten or more counts support this clonotype. The V call is TRBV6-5, the J call TRBJ2-1; 10 bases are shared with TRBD2. Germline V gene data show CDR1 as MNHEY and CDR2 as SVGAGI. V lost 5 bases and J lost 3; bases outside the gene matches: 1. The CDR3 runs 14 residues. The chain's CDR3 is CASSRLAGYNEQFF. CDR3 DNA: TGTGCCAGCAGTCGACTAGCGGGCTACAATGAGCAGTTCTTC.

This clonotype came up many times. This sequence joins TRBV18 and TRBJ2-6; tentatively, D is TRBD2 (5 bases). Per germline, CDR1 KGHSH and CDR2 LQKENI. V was clipped by 5 bases and J by 0 bases, with 17 bases between them. This CDR3 comprises 18 residues. CDR3 residues: CASSSTPRTLSGANVLTF. Here the CDR3 DNA reads TGTGCCAGCTCATCAACCCCTCGGACTCTCTCTGGGGCCAACGTCCTGACTTTC.

This clonotype was picked up many times. The chain joins TRBV5-4 to TRBJ2-1, with D perhaps matching TRBD1 or TRBD2 (6 bases each). This CDR3 has 15 amino acids. Trimming removed 0 bases at V and 7 bases at J, with 14 bases between. Germline CDR1 SGHNT, CDR2 YYREEE (reference sequence). CDR3 sequence (DNA): TGTGCCAGCAGCTTGGTACGGGGGCATACGAATGAGCAGTTCTTC. This gives the protein CASSLVRGHTNEQFF.

For this clonotype: A much larger clonotype is one base distant, so this may be a read error. The chain links TRBV29-1 to TRBJ2-2; possibly TRBD1 or TRBD2 for D (5 bases each). There are 14 residues in the CDR3. Germline CDR1 SQVTM, CDR2 ANQGSEA. The CDR3 is CSVANRSNTGELCF. The CDR3, as DNA: TGCAGCGTTGCTAACAGGTCGAACACCGGGGAGCTGTGTTTT.